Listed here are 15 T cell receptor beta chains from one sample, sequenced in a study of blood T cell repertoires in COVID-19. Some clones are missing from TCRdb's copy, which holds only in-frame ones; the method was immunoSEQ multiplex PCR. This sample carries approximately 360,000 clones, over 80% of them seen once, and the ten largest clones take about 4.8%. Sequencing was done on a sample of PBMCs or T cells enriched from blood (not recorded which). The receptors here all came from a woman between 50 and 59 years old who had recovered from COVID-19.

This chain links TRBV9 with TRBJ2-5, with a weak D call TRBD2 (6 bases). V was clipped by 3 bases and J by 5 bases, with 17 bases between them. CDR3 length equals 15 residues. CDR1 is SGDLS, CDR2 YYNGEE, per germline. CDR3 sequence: CASSEEGTRPETQYF. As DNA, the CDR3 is TGTGCCAGCAGCGAGGAGGGAACTCGGCCGGAGACCCAGTACTTC.

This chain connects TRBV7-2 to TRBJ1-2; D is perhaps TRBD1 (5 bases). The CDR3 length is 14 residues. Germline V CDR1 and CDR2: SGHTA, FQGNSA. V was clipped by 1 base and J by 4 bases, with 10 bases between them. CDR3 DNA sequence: TGTGCCAGCAGCTTAGTCGGGGGAACCTATGGCTACACCTTC. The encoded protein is CASSLVGGTYGYTF.

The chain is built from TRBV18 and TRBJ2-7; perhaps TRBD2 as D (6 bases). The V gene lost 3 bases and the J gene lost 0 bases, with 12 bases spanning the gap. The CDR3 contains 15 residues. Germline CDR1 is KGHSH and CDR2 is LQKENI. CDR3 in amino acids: CASSPSRGNSYEQYF. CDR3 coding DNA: TGTGCCAGCTCACCCTCACGGGGGAACTCCTACGAGCAGTACTTC.

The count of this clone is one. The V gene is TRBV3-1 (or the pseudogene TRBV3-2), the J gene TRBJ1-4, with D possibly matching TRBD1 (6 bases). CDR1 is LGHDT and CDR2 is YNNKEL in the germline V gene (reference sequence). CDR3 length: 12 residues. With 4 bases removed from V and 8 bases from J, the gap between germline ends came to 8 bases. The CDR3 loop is CASSPGQEKLFF. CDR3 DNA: TGTGCCAGCAGCCCCGGACAGGAAAAACTGTTTTTT.

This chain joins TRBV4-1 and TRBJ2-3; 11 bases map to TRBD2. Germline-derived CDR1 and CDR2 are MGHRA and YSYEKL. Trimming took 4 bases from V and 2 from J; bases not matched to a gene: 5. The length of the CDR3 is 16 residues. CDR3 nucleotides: TGCGCCAGCAGCCCAGATAGCGGGGGGGTCACAGATACGCAGTATTTT. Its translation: CASSPDSGGVTDTQYF.

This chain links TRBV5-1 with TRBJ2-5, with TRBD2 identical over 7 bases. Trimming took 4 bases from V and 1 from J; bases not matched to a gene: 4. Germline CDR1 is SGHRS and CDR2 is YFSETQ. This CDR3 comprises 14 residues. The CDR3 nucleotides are TGCGCCAGCAGCGCTGGGACTACCCAAGAGACCCAGTACTTC. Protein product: CASSAGTTQETQYF.

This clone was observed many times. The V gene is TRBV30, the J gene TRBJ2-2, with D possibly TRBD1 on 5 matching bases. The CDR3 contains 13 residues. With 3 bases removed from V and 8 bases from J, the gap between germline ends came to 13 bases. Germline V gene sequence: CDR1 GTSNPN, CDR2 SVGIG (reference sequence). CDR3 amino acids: CAWRQGAPGELFF. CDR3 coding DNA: TGTGCCTGGAGGCAGGGTGCACCGGGGGAGCTGTTTTTT.

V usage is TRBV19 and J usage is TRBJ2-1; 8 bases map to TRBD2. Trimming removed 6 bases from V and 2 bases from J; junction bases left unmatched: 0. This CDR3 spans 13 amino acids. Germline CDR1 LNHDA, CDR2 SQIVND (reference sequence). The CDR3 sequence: CASSGGAYNEQFF. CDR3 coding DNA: TGTGCCAGTAGCGGGGGGGCCTACAATGAGCAGTTCTTC.

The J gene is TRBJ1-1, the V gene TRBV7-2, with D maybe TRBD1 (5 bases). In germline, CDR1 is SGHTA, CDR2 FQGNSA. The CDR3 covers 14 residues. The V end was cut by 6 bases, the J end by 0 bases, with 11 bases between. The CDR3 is CASRPDRLNTEAFF. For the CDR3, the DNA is TGTGCCAGCAGACCCGACAGATTGAACACTGAAGCTTTCTTT.

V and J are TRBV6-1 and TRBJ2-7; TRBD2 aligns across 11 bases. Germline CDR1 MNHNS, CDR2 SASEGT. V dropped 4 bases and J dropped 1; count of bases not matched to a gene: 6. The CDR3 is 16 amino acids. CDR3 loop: CASSGWGLAESYEQYF. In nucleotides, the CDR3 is TGTGCCAGCAGTGGTTGGGGACTAGCGGAATCCTACGAGCAGTACTTC.

This chain's CDR3 is CASSLQGGSEKLFF. DNA for the CDR3: TGTGCCAGCAGCCTACAGGGGGGGTCCGAAAAACTGTTTTTT. This chain connects TRBV7-9 to TRBJ1-4; 8 nucleotides line up with TRBD1. The germline gives CDR1 SEHNR, CDR2 FQNEAQ (reference sequence). CDR3 length equals 14 residues. The V gene end was trimmed by 5 bases and the J gene end by 8 bases; junction bases not matched to a gene: 7.

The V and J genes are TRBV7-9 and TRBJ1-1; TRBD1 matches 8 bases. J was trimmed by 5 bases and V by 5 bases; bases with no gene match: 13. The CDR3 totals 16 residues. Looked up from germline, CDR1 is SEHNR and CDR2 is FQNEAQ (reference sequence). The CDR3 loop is CASSPGQGAAATEAFF. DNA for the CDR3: TGTGCCAGCAGCCCCGGCCAGGGGGCCGCGGCGACTGAAGCTTTCTTT.

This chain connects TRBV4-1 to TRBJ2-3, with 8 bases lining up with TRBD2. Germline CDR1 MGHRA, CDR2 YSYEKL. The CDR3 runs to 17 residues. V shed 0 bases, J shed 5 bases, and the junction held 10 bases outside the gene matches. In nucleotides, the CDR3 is TGCGCCAGCAGCCAAGATCTTACAGCGGGAGCGAAAGATACGCAGTATTTT. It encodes CASSQDLTAGAKDTQYF.

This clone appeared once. As DNA, the CDR3 is TGTGCCAGCGGGAGGGAATTAAACACTGAAGCTTTCTTT. It translates to CASGRELNTEAFF. The chain couples TRBV7-9 to TRBJ1-1; no reliable D call. V was trimmed by 8 bases and J by 2 bases, leaving 12 bases between them. This CDR3 contains 13 residues. Per germline, CDR1 SEHNR and CDR2 FQNEAQ (reference sequence).

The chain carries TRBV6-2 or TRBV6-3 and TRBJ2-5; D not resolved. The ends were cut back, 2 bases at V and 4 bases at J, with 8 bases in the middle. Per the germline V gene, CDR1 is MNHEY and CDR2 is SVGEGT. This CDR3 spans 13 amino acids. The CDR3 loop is CASSYASPETQYF. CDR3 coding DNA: TGTGCCAGCAGTTACGCCAGTCCAGAGACCCAGTACTTC.